This TCR beta chain was captured in a study of blood T cell repertoires in COVID-19. Study information: Whether acute or convalescent, the COVID-19 samples came from the United States, Italy and Spain.

From germline, CDR1 is SGHAT and CDR2 FQNNGV. V lost 5 bases, J lost 5 bases, and 10 bases stayed unmatched. The CDR3 runs 16 residues. Measured with immunoSEQ multiplex PCR; TCRdb has only the in-frame clones, and not every one. Found here are 50,000 or so clones, roughly 90% of them singletons; the top ten hold 3.5% to 4%. The receptor's source is a human donor in a cohort sampled during active COVID-19. Sequences were obtained from peripheral blood. The V call is TRBV11-2, the J call TRBJ2-4; 9 bases fit TRBD1. The CDR3 here is CASSGQGPQLENIQYF. The CDR3 DNA sequence: TGTGCCAGCAGCGGACAGGGGCCCCAACTGGAAAACATTCAGTACTTC.